This T cell receptor beta chain is from a study of cytomegalovirus exposure and HLA in healthy donors (dated by TCRdb to about 2017). Broadly, across the study: An earlier analysis of approximately 590 of the donors reported about 250 Gb of sequence data and 117 million unique TCR beta sequences from some 180 million T cells. Roughly 300 gigabases of sequencing data and approximately 85 million unique TCR sequences were included in an early release covering about 600 HLA-typed donors. Among the roughly 390 genotyped donors, approximately 82% belonged to the genetic ancestry cluster associated with self-reported Caucasian donors. The study aimed to test whether signatures of past pathogen exposure could be identified by cataloging public T cell receptors. The T cell repertoires of under 750 subjects were profiled by immunosequencing and related to cytomegalovirus serostatus. A separate validation cohort of 90 to 150 different subjects was used in addition to the approximately 640-subject first cohort. To predict cytomegalovirus infection status, the study brought together high-throughput TCR immunosequencing, statistical association of individual TCRs with disease status, and machine learning. In a later analysis, previously published TCR beta repertoires from 600 to 850 donors were re-analyzed and high-resolution HLA genotyping was added so that TCR occurrence patterns could be studied. The later analysis used no new phenotypic data to find candidate immune exposures, relying instead on TCR beta sequences and their occurrence across donors. An earlier analysis of 587 of the donors used high-throughput TCR beta sequencing to judge whether each TCR beta V gene segment behaved as functional or pseudogenic. Donor age, sex, ethnicity and CMV serostatus were collected together with the repertoire data. In a later genetic analysis, genome-wide SNP genotypes for 398 of the 666 donors were used, and that subset was treated as a discovery cohort. All discovery cohort repertoires had been generated using a single sequencing platform. HLA typing included class I and class II loci at four-digit resolution. The number of typed donors differed by locus: roughly 629-640 for A, B, C, DRB1 and DQB1; 500 to 550 for DQA1; 606 for DPA1; and some 470 for DPB1. Roughly five DR-DQ haplotypes were treated as single units for association and clustering because of strong linkage in the cohort. Across some 400 genotyped donors of the cohort, an average of about 240,000 unique TCR beta nucleotide sequences per donor were sequenced, and roughly 20% of those sequences were non-productive. Summary of the overall study and its limitations: It was suggested by the authors that the approach could potentially be generalized to other disease states and immunological phenotypes. The sequencing pipeline was judged likely to have produced a cluster of highly shared sequence variants as a technical artifact. The earlier analysis of a few hundred of the donors excluded some 16 rarely observed V segments, including chromosome 9 orphons, because counts were too low. The classifier was reported to diagnose cytomegalovirus status with high specificity and sensitivity in both the original cohort and the validation cohort. The cohort was sequenced for TCR beta chains only, and without alpha or paired-chain data the features that could be detected were limited. According to a later analysis, most CMV-associated TCR beta chains appeared to be HLA-restricted, and the HLA associations seemed to be driven largely by CMV exposure. In a later analysis, TCR association rates were found to vary across HLA loci, with the most associated TCRs seen for DRB1 alleles and the fewest for HLA-C alleles. Strong co-occurrence of HLA alleles, especially DR and DQ, made assigning TCR associations to individual alleles difficult. A total of 164 TCR beta chains were listed by the study as associated with cytomegalovirus. Several of the top co-occurrence clusters appeared to be linked to parvovirus B19, influenza, CMV and Epstein-Barr virus, according to a later analysis. A later analysis found that HLA-associated TCR beta chains were more clonally expanded and had lower generation probabilities than equally common non-associated chains. Broadly in line with IMGT annotations, most TCR beta V segments showed up in productive rearrangements about 90% or about 30% of the time in an earlier analysis of 587 of the donors. A few of the identified cytomegalovirus-associated TCR beta chains were confirmed in vitro to be specific for cytomegalovirus antigens. An association between a missense DCLRE1C variant and V-gene and J-gene trimming of TCR beta chains was found in a later genetic analysis and replicated in an independent cohort. Immune exposure information for the cohort was limited to CMV serostatus. A further reported finding was that TCR beta sequences accurately predicted the HLA-A and HLA-B alleles for most subjects in the first cohort. According to a later genetic analysis, donors in an Asian-associated ancestry cluster had fewer N-insertions in productive TCRs than the approximately 690-donor mean. Presence/absence analyses assumed roughly uniform sequencing depth across donors, an assumption that may not hold. Specific HLA alleles were associated with 15,000 to 20,000 TCR beta sequences at a false discovery rate of 0.05 in a later analysis. Because the 87-base-pair reads could not distinguish some IMGT-functional V segments, including TRBV6-2 and TRBV6-3, those segments were excluded. Across donors, most TCR sequences were observed very rarely, whereas some public TCRs were present in many individuals. Correlated functional status among segregating V segments might be attributable to linkage disequilibrium, but an unknown experimental factor could not be ruled out. Because HLA typing was unavailable for some donors at each locus, only the typed subset was used in association tests.

This clone was picked up one time. The antigen it binds to is not known. Within one base of it there is no much larger clone, and no base qualities were kept. The cohort was made up of approximately 700 healthy bone marrow donors. All cohort members were sampled while nominally healthy, although unrecorded immune exposures were likely present. The donor was CMV seronegative and was included in the group of 352 seronegative cohort members. Every donor gave a peripheral blood sample, and the peripheral blood mononuclear cells from that sample were used for TCR beta sequencing. The Qiagen DNeasy Blood Extraction Kit was used to extract genomic DNA from the blood cell samples. To prepare the library, the immunoSEQ multiplex PCR assay was applied. A mixture of 60 forward primers for TCR Vbeta segments and 13 reverse primers for TCR Jbeta segments was used in the multiplex PCR. The CDR3 region of rearranged TCR beta genes was amplified from genomic DNA by a multiplex PCR assay. On the Illumina HiSeq System, the amplified TCR beta libraries were sequenced as 87-base-pair reads. Processing in the source paper ran as follows. A later analysis counted tens of millions of unique TCR beta chains across the 700 or so repertoires, and around 9.9 million of these chains were shared by at least two donors. Raw reads were error-corrected and collapsed into unique sequences by a nearest-neighbor algorithm in which closely related sequences were merged to remove PCR and sequencing errors. Alignment of CDR3 sequences to IMGT reference sequences was used to assign V, D and J gene segments. Each retained sequence needed at least a six-nucleotide match to both a V gene segment and a J gene segment. A rearrangement was called productive if the CDR3 had no stop codons and remained in frame with V and J, and every other rearrangement was called non-productive. Following IMGT convention, CDR3 was defined as the stretch from the second conserved V-encoded cysteine up to the conserved J-encoded phenylalanine. Sequences without an unambiguous match to a single V gene segment were excluded from the earlier analysis of over 500 of the donors. In an earlier analysis of roughly 600 of the donors, a V segment was called functional when productive rearrangements were above 56.7%, and segregating when the standard deviation between donors exceeded 5%. To diagnose cytomegalovirus status from the catalog of TCR beta chain sequences, a statistical classification framework was built. A later analysis assigned V and J genes by comparing TCR nucleotide sequences with IMGT/GENE-DB human TR gene sequences. In a later analysis, CDR3 sequences and most-parsimonious VDJ recombination scenarios were assigned using the TCRdist pipeline. In a later analysis, every TCR beta chain was defined by the combination of its CDR3 amino acid sequence and its V-gene family, and reads without a unique V-gene family were dropped. A later analysis removed nearly 600 highly shared, low-generation-probability nucleotide sequences to deal with suspected cross-contamination and a sequencing artifact. In a later analysis, a clonal expansion index was calculated for each public chain from normalized within-repertoire ranks of inferred template counts. In a later analysis, generation probabilities were computed with a VDJ recombination model fitted to out-of-frame rearrangements, and the resulting probabilities were checked against IGoR. In a later analysis, hypergeometric tests were used to score TCR-TCR, TCR-HLA and TCR-CMV co-occurrence, with a repertoire-size bias correction applied to TCR pairs. In a later analysis, false discovery rates were estimated by permuting HLA or CMV assignments 20 times. A later analysis grouped co-occurring TCRs with DBSCAN, adding TCRdist sequence similarity when clustering within HLA-allele-positive subsets. Co-occurrence clustering excluded repertoires with fewer than 30,000 or more than 120,000 public chains, plus five with anomalous nucleotide sharing. As stored in TCRdb, this immuneACCESS dataset retains in-frame rearrangements with V and J assigned. A fraction of the clones does not appear; measured against another copy, unresolved V genes explain less than half of the discrepancy, and the remainder lacks a known reason. V, J and clone size reflect that table, while D and trimming were determined from the DNA. In this sample the table shows about 120,000 clones, 79% of which occur a single time. The ten largest clonotypes hold approximately 2% of the sample.

The CDR3 starts with the cysteine, ends with the phenylalanine, and has 14 residues. The kept DNA is CDR3 alone, 42 bases in frame from the first base. CDR1 and CDR2 (SGHTA, FQGNSA) derive from the germline V gene. The junction carries 10 bases between V and J, which are trimmed by 3 bases and 1 base respectively. This receptor was taken from a man younger than 35 in good health and CMV-seronegative. What was sequenced was PBMCs. Rearrangement joined TRBV7-2 to TRBJ2-7; D gene: possibly TRBD1, on 5 matching bases. The bases read TGTGCCAGCAGCTTCCAGGACATATCCTACGAGCAGTACTTC. This translates into CASSFQDISYEQYF.